Sequencing of this T cell receptor (beta chain) was carried out in a study of cytomegalovirus exposure and HLA in healthy donors. Whole-study context: Early release data held about 85 million unique TCRs from HLA-typed donors. Study findings and constraints: Most CMV-associated TCR beta chains appeared HLA-restricted in a later analysis. A later analysis reported that several of the most significant clusters appeared to be linked to common viral pathogens, among them Epstein-Barr virus.

The germline V gene encodes CDR1 SGHVS and CDR2 FQNEAQ. The CDR3 runs to 15 residues. Trimming took 0 bases from V and 5 from J, leaving 11 bases between them. Primers included in the PCR were 60 Vbeta and 13 Jbeta primers. Assay: immunoSEQ multiplex PCR; the TCRdb copy retains only in-frame clones and omits some. The sample has 100,000 to 150,000 clones; about 81% are singletons. With respect to this clone: What it binds is not known.

What was sequenced was PBMCs. This chain joins TRBV7-8 and TRBJ2-1; D may be TRBD2 (7 bases). This TCR derives from a woman between 40 and 55 years old in good health and CMV-seropositive. The CDR3 sequence: CASSLAGGRNNEQFF. For the CDR3, the DNA is TGTGCCAGCAGCTTAGCGGGGGGGCGGAACAATGAGCAGTTCTTC.